Listed here are 30 T cell receptor beta chains from one sample, sequenced in a study of tissue T cells after allogeneic stem cell transplantation. Clones were sequenced by immunoSEQ multiplex PCR, and TCRdb holds only the in-frame ones, with some missing. The sample has 4,900 or so clones; about 51% are singletons. Time point in this sample: mouse harvest day 7 after allogeneic transplant. Mouse grafts combined 10^7 T-cell-depleted bone marrow cells with 10^6 splenic CD5+ T cells. The sample was gut tissue. Receptor source: a female BALB/c mouse given C57BL/6 T cells with graft-versus-host disease after an allogeneic hematopoietic cell transplant.

About this clone: Each gene name is a mouse one. The missing CDR3 end, 1 residue past where the read stops, is filled in from the germline J gene. This sequence joins TRBV26 and TRBJ2-7; TRBD2 matches 8 bases. From germline, CDR1 is KGHPV and CDR2 FQNQEV (reference sequence). V lost 2 bases to trimming and J lost 9 bases; unmatched junction nucleotides: 3. The CDR3 runs 12 residues. CDR3 in amino acids: CASSLLGGGQYF. The part of the CDR3 DNA that was read is TGTGCCAGCAGTCTGCTGGGGGGCGGACAGTAC.

This clone turned up a few times. Each gene name is a mouse one. The read ends 1 residue before the CDR3 terminus; that terminus is restored from the germline J gene. The V gene is TRBV30, the J gene TRBJ2-1; D possibly corresponds to TRBD2 (6 bases). CDR3 size: 12 residues. CDR1 SQVVS and CDR2 ANEGSEA come from the germline V gene. Trimming shortened V by 2 bases and J by 4 bases, and 6 bases separated the two germline ends. CDR3 in amino acids: CSSRWGYAEQFF. The CDR3 DNA, read in part, is TGTAGTTCTAGATGGGGGTATGCTGAGCAGTTC.

By proportion, this clone is medium-sized. Mouse gene names and germline throughout. The sequence runs out 1 residue before the end of the CDR3; the remainder is reconstructed from the germline J gene. The chain recombines TRBV13-1 with TRBJ2-7; perhaps TRBD1 as D (5 bases). V lost 1 base and J 4 bases, leaving 12 bases between the germline ends. The CDR3 spans 14 residues. CDR1 NSHNY and CDR2 SYGAGN come from the germline V gene. The CDR3 spells CASSDSGRGYEQYF. The covered CDR3 bases are TGTGCCAGCAGTGATTCCGGGAGGGGATATGAACAGTAC.

As to this clone: These gene names are mouse names. The read ends 1 residue before the CDR3 terminus; that terminus is restored from the germline J gene. The gene calls are TRBV26 and TRBJ2-5, with 9 bases aligning to TRBD1. V shed 5 bases and J 6 bases; nucleotides not matched to a gene: 3. From germline, CDR1 is KGHPV and CDR2 FQNQEV (reference sequence). The CDR3 consists of 13 residues. Partial CDR3 DNA: TGTGCCAGCAGTTTGACAGGGGGGGACACCCAGTAC. Its translation is CASSLTGGDTQY. The CDR3 reads in full as CASSLTGGDTQYF.

A remark on this clone: Gene names follow the mouse nomenclature. The read gets to within 1 residue of the CDR3 end, and the germline J gene fills in the rest. The rearrangement uses TRBV23 and TRBJ1-4; the table's D call TRBD1 went unverified against the DNA. This CDR3 region has 13 residues. Germline CDR1 reads KGHTA; CDR2 reads FQNQQP. CDR3 sequence: CSSSQDNNERLFF. CDR3 bases read: TGCTCCAGCAGTCAAGACAACAACGAAAGATTATTT.

Of note for this clone: Gene names and germline refer to mouse. The sequence runs out 1 residue before the end of the CDR3; the remainder is reconstructed from the germline J gene. The V call is TRBV4, the J call TRBJ1-1; 8 bases map to TRBD1. The CDR3 is made up of 12 amino acids. Trimming at V came to 4 bases and at J to 7 bases, leaving 2 bases not matched to a gene. Germline V CDR1 and CDR2: LGHDT, YNNKQL (reference sequence). Partial CDR3 DNA: TGTGCCAGCAGCTTGACAGGGGTAGAAGTCTTC. Amino acids: CASSLTGVEVF. The whole CDR3 protein is CASSLTGVEVFF.

This clone was picked up a small number of times. Gene names and germline match the mouse. From the germline J gene comes the end of the CDR3, since the read stops 1 residue before it. V and J are TRBV31 and TRBJ2-1, with TRBD1 matching over 10 bases. The length of the CDR3 is 14 residues. V shed 3 bases and J 4 bases; nucleotides not matched to a gene: 3. Per the germline V gene, CDR1 is GKSSPN and CDR2 is SITVG. The part of the CDR3 DNA that was read is TGTGCCTGGAGCCGGGGACAGGGGTATGCTGAGCAGTTC. Residues: CAWSRGQGYAEQF. The whole CDR3 protein reads CAWSRGQGYAEQFF.

This clone is deemed large. The gene symbols are mouse symbols. The CDR3 end is not reached by the read, which stops 1 residue before it; the germline J gene fills it in. The V and J genes are TRBV1 and TRBJ1-5; D is possibly TRBD1 (5 bases). Germline values: CDR1 NSQYPW, CDR2 LRSPGD (reference sequence). With 2 bases removed from V and 1 base from J, the gap between germline ends came to 9 bases. The length of the CDR3 is 15 residues. Incomplete CDR3 DNA: TGCACCTGCAGTGCACTCAGGGACAACAACCAGGCTCCGCTT. This translates into CTCSALRDNNQAPL. The CDR3 as a whole reads CTCSALRDNNQAPLF.

With regard to this clone: The germline and genes are mouse ones. The read ends 1 residue before the CDR3 terminus; that terminus is restored from the germline J gene. The chain employs TRBV3 and TRBJ2-7, with D uncertain. Per the germline V gene, CDR1 is SNHLY and CDR2 is FYNGKV (reference sequence). Trimming took 0 bases from V and 7 from J, leaving 7 bases between them. The CDR3 is 12 amino acids. CDR3 amino acids: CASSLALREQYF. The covered CDR3 bases are TGTGCCAGCAGCTTAGCGCTGCGAGAACAGTAC.

Note on this clone: The genes and germline here are from mouse. Sequencing ends 1 residue short of the CDR3 end; the germline J gene provides the rest. The chain carries TRBV12-1 and TRBJ2-4; D gene ambiguous. V lost 2 bases and J lost 2, with 7 bases in between. The CDR3 length is 13 residues. Germline CDR1 and CDR2: SGHSN and HYEKVE. CDR3 bases read: TGTGCCAGCTCTCGAACAGATCAAAACACCTTGTAC. Protein: CASSRTDQNTLY. The whole CDR3 sequence is CASSRTDQNTLYF.

About this clone itself: Mouse names are used for the genes. The CDR3 goes on 1 residue after the read ends, and that part is filled in from the germline J gene. The chain links TRBV4 to TRBJ2-1; unclear D gene. The CDR3 consists of 13 residues. V was cut by 4 bases and J by 4 bases, with 8 bases left in between. Germline V gives CDR1 LGHDT, CDR2 YNNKQL (reference sequence). CDR3 amino acids: CASSSANYAEQFF. The sequenced part of the CDR3 DNA is TGTGCCAGCAGCTCCGCAAATTATGCTGAGCAGTTC.

On this clone: The genes are named according to mouse. The read stops 1 residue short of the end of the CDR3; the missing end is completed from the germline J gene. The V gene is TRBV3, the J gene TRBJ1-4; no definite D call. The CDR3 runs to 14 residues. V was shortened by 3 bases and J by 0 bases, with 5 bases between the two germline ends. Germline loops: CDR1 SNHLY, CDR2 FYNGKV (reference sequence). This CDR3 reads CASSFGVSNERLFF. The part of the CDR3 DNA that was read is TGTGCCAGCAGCTTCGGGGTTTCCAACGAAAGATTATTT.

A note on this clone: The listed genes are named as in mouse. CDR3 loop: CGARVWGVTQYF. Incomplete CDR3 DNA: TGTGGTGCTAGGGTCTGGGGGGTCACCCAGTAC. The chain employs TRBV20 and TRBJ2-5, with 8 bases matching TRBD2. The missing CDR3 end, 1 residue past where the read stops, is filled in from the germline J gene. V lost 1 base and J lost 8; bases outside the gene matches: 2. Germline CDR1 is GFQATS and CDR2 is STVNSAI. The CDR3 extends over 12 amino acids.

This clone was recorded a few times. Gene names and germline match the mouse. The missing CDR3 end, 1 residue past where the read stops, is filled in from the germline J gene. The chain combines TRBV23 with TRBJ1-4; TRBD1 is the table's D call and was not checked against the DNA. Germline loops: CDR1 KGHTA, CDR2 FQNQQP. The CDR3 sequence is 16 residues long. The CDR3: CSSSQSTRGSNERLFF. The CDR3 bases that were read are TGCTCCAGCAGTCAATCGACGAGGGGATCCAACGAAAGATTATTT. The full variable domain, rest sourced from reference TRBV23 and TRBJ1-4, is DAAVTQKPRYLIKMKGQEAEMKCIPEKGHTAVFWYQQKQSKELKFLIYFQNQQPLDQIDMVKERFSAVCPSSSLCSLGIRTCEAEDSALYLCSSSQSTRGSNERLFFGHGTKLSVL.

A word on this clone: The gene names given are mouse names. Read sequence stops 1 residue before the CDR3 end, and the germline J gene provides the missing end. The chain joins TRBV26 to TRBJ1-4; no firm D call. Between the trimmed V and J ends, which lost 3 bases and 7 bases, there was a span of 6 bases. The CDR3 length is 12 residues. The germline gives CDR1 KGHPV, CDR2 FQNQEV (reference sequence). The covered CDR3 bases are TGTGCCAGCAGTCTAGAGGGCGAAAGATTATTT. Its protein is CASSLEGERLF. The CDR3 as a whole reads CASSLEGERLFF.

This clone was seen a few times. These gene names are mouse names. The read falls 1 residue short of the CDR3 end, and the missing part is taken from the germline J gene. The chain joins TRBV26 to TRBJ1-2, with D tentatively TRBD1 (5 bases). Per germline, CDR1 KGHPV and CDR2 FQNQEV (reference sequence). The CDR3 consists of 13 residues. Trimming removed 4 bases from V and 0 bases from J, with 6 bases in between. CDR3 DNA (partial): TGTGCCAGCAGTCCGACAGCAAACTCCGACTACACC. This gives the protein CASSPTANSDYT. From start to end, the CDR3 is CASSPTANSDYTF.

Of note for this clone: Gene names are the mouse ones. The sequenced fragment ends 1 residue before the CDR3 boundary, so the rest is inferred from the germline J gene. The chain links TRBV26 to TRBJ1-1; D not resolved. Trimming removed 4 bases at V and 0 bases at J, with 9 bases between. CDR1 is KGHPV and CDR2 is FQNQEV in the germline V gene (reference sequence). The CDR3 is 14 residues long. CDR3 DNA, as far as it was read: TGTGCCAGCAGTCCGCAGCGTGCAAACACAGAAGTCTTC. This gives the protein CASSPQRANTEVF. In full, the CDR3 is CASSPQRANTEVFF.

About this clone: Gene names and germline refer to mouse. The CDR3 extends 1 residue past the end of the read, so its final part is completed from the germline J gene. V usage is TRBV31 and J usage is TRBJ1-1; weak D call: TRBD1 (5 bases). The germline CDR1 and CDR2 sequences are GKSSPN and SITVG. The length of the CDR3 is 15 residues. Trimming cost V 3 bases and J 4 bases, with 18 bases left between them. The DNA read from the CDR3 is TGTGCCTGGAGCCTCGGGACGGCCGGGGGCACAGAAGTCTTC. Protein product: CAWSLGTAGGTEVF. The entire CDR3 reads CAWSLGTAGGTEVFF.

To note about this clone: Germline and genes: mouse. Read coverage stops 1 residue before the CDR3 terminus; the germline J gene supplies the remainder. The rearrangement joins TRBV5 to TRBJ1-1; D gene uncertain. CDR3 size: 14 residues. The ends were cut back, 4 bases at V and 0 bases at J, with 9 bases in the middle. Looked up from germline, CDR1 is LGHNA and CDR2 is YNLKQL (reference sequence). CDR3 DNA, as far as it was read: TGTGCCAGCAGCCCTGGGCATGCAAACACAGAAGTCTTC. Translation: CASSPGHANTEVF. The full CDR3 protein is CASSPGHANTEVFF.

This clone occurred a few times. Mouse names are used for the genes. The read finishes 1 residue shy of the CDR3 end, and the germline J gene is used to complete it. V usage is TRBV26 and J usage is TRBJ2-7; D gene ambiguous. Germline CDR1 reads KGHPV; CDR2 reads FQNQEV (reference sequence). The CDR3 is 14 amino acids. Between the trimmed V and J ends, which lost 2 bases and 0 bases, there was a span of 8 bases. The CDR3 protein is CASSLPGPSYEQYF. CDR3 bases read: TGTGCCAGCAGTCTGCCAGGCCCCTCCTATGAACAGTAC. The full variable domain, with the rest looked up from reference TRBV26 and TRBJ2-7, is NSKVIQTPRYLVKGQGQKAKMRCIPEKGHPVVFWYQQNKNNEFKFLINFQNQEVLQQIDMTEKRFSAECPSNSPCSLEIQSSEAGDSALYLCASSLPGPSYEQYFGPGTRLTVL.

This clone was counted only a few times. Genes and germline are mouse. Read data end 1 residue before the CDR3 end; the end is taken from the germline J gene. The chain links TRBV3 to TRBJ1-4; the D gene is possibly TRBD1 (6 bases). This CDR3 has 15 amino acids. V dropped 1 base and J dropped 3 bases, with 9 bases sitting between them. CDR1 and CDR2 from the germline V gene are SNHLY and FYNGKV (reference sequence). The CDR3 here is CASSLEGTTNERLFF. The sequenced part of the CDR3 DNA is TGTGCCAGCAGCTTAGAGGGGACAACCAACGAAAGATTATTT.

Comments on this clone: Any gene name here is a mouse gene name. The read falls 1 residue short of the CDR3 end, and the missing part is taken from the germline J gene. The chain employs TRBV4 and TRBJ1-1; D is uncertain. The CDR3 length is 12 residues. Trimming stripped 3 bases from V and 1 base from J, with 3 bases between. Germline-derived CDR1 and CDR2 are LGHDT and YNNKQL (reference sequence). The covered CDR3 bases are TGTGCCAGCAGCTATGGAAACACAGAAGTCTTC. Encoded protein: CASSYGNTEVF. The complete CDR3 reads CASSYGNTEVFF.

Remarks on this clone: These gene names are mouse names. The read stops 1 residue short of the end of the CDR3; the missing end is completed from the germline J gene. The chain carries TRBV23 and TRBJ2-3; the listed D gene, TRBD1, was not tested against the DNA. The CDR3 sequence is 14 residues long. CDR1 is KGHTA and CDR2 is FQNQQP in the germline V gene. The sequenced CDR3 bases are TGCTCCAGCAGTCAAAGGTCAGGGCCAGAAACGCTGTAT. Residues: CSSSQRSGPETLY. The full CDR3 sequence reads CSSSQRSGPETLYF.

In the case of this clone: Gene names and germline match the mouse. The read ends 1 residue early relative to the CDR3; the germline J gene fills the gap. The chain links TRBV26 to TRBJ2-7; D assignment may be TRBD1 or TRBD2 (5 bases each). Germline V CDR1 and CDR2: KGHPV, FQNQEV (reference sequence). The V and J ends lost 0 bases and 6 bases respectively, with 12 bases between them. The CDR3 contains 14 residues. Incomplete CDR3 DNA: TGTGCCAGCAGTCTGTCTCAGGGAGGGGCTGAACAGTAC. It specifies CASSLSQGGAEQY. The entire CDR3 protein reads CASSLSQGGAEQYF.

Concerning this clone itself: Gene names denote mouse genes. The CDR3 is CASSLVENTEVFF. Partial CDR3 DNA: TGTGCAAGCAGCCTCGTGGAAAACACAGAAGTCTTC. This rearrangement joins TRBV16 to TRBJ1-1; D ambiguous. The read terminates 1 residue ahead of where the CDR3 ends, so the germline J gene completes it. V was shortened by 5 bases and J by 1 base, with 8 bases between the two germline ends. CDR1 and CDR2 (germline): SGHSA, FRNQAP. The CDR3 length is 13 residues.

Of note for this clone: Mouse gene names apply. The read halts 1 residue ahead of the CDR3 end, with the missing end drawn from the germline J gene. V gene TRBV12-1 combines with J gene TRBJ2-2, with TRBD2 matching over 8 bases. The CDR3 covers 16 residues. Looked up from germline, CDR1 is SGHSN and CDR2 is HYEKVE. Losses at the gene ends were 6 bases for V and 4 bases for J; bases not matched to a gene: 12. The sequenced part of the CDR3 DNA is TGTGCCAGCCCTAGGGGGGGGGCAAGCGGCACCGGGCAGCTCTAC. Protein: CASPRGGASGTGQLY. In full, the CDR3 reads CASPRGGASGTGQLYF.

Notes on this clone: The genes and germline here are from mouse. Coverage ceases 1 residue before the CDR3 finishes, and the germline J gene fills in the end. The chain is built from TRBV3 and TRBJ2-5; D gene unclear. Between the trimmed V and J ends, which lost 1 base and 0 bases, there was a span of 5 bases. CDR3 length: 14 amino acids. From germline, CDR1 is SNHLY and CDR2 FYNGKV (reference sequence). CDR3 protein: CASSLDPNQDTQYF. The sequenced CDR3 bases are TGTGCCAGCAGCTTAGACCCTAACCAAGACACCCAGTAC.

To note about this clone: Each gene name is a mouse one. Read data end 1 residue before the CDR3 end; the end is taken from the germline J gene. This chain connects TRBV13-2 to TRBJ2-5, with D hard to call. Germline assignment: CDR1 NNHNN and CDR2 SYGAGS (reference sequence). V was shortened by 0 bases and J by 0 bases, with 8 bases between the two germline ends. CDR3 length: 15 residues. Partial CDR3 DNA: TGTGCCAGCGGTGATGTCACTAGTAACCAAGACACCCAGTAC. This translates into CASGDVTSNQDTQY. The CDR3, in full, reads CASGDVTSNQDTQYF.

About this clone: Gene and germline names: mouse. The CDR3 is cut off 1 residue early in the read; its end comes from the germline J gene. V usage is TRBV26 and J usage is TRBJ2-4; no firm D call. Trimming shortened V by 4 bases and J by 0 bases, and 8 bases separated the two germline ends. The CDR3 has 14 residues. Germline CDR1 reads KGHPV; CDR2 reads FQNQEV (reference sequence). The covered CDR3 bases are TGTGCCAGCAGTCCTACACCTAGTCAAAACACCTTGTAC. It specifies CASSPTPSQNTLY. The full CDR3 protein is CASSPTPSQNTLYF.

Concerning this clone: These gene names are mouse names. The CDR3 goes on 1 residue after the read ends, and that part is filled in from the germline J gene. J is TRBJ2-3 and V is TRBV13-2, with D possibly TRBD2 on 5 matching bases. Germline assignment: CDR1 NNHNN and CDR2 SYGAGS (reference sequence). CDR3 size: 15 residues. V dropped 0 bases and J dropped 0 bases, with 8 bases sitting between them. The CDR3 reads CASGDVGSSAETLYF. Incomplete CDR3 DNA: TGTGCCAGCGGTGATGTGGGGAGTAGTGCAGAAACGCTGTAT.